Shown below are 29 T cell receptor beta chains from a single sample sequenced in a study of neurological immune-mediated disorders. In TCRdb, the 5' RACE reads were re-called with MiXCR into one record per CDR3 protein. The table shows more than 15,000 distinct CDR3 sequences, with around 2.5% occurring only once. Input material: PBMCs. The receptors come from a woman aged 18-35 years with multiple sclerosis.

This clonotype was counted at least ten times. CDR3 in amino acids: CASSAGTILPGEQFF. The CDR3 bases are TGTGCCAGCAGTGCCGGGACTATCCTCCCTGGTGAGCAGTTCTTC. This chain joins TRBV2 and TRBJ2-1; 7 positions agree with TRBD2. The CDR3 extends over 15 amino acids. CDR1 SNHLY and CDR2 FYNNEI come from the germline V gene. Losses at the gene ends were 4 bases for V and 9 bases for J; bases not matched to a gene: 12.

This clonotype was seen repeatedly, ten times or more. The chain combines TRBV20-1 with TRBJ1-1; no definite D call. Between the trimmed V and J ends, which lost 0 bases and 1 base, there was a span of 15 bases. Germline CDR1 reads DFQATT; CDR2 reads SNEGSKA (reference sequence). This CDR3 is built from 16 residues. The CDR3 here is CSAREQKGWENTEAFF. In nucleotides, the CDR3 is TGCAGTGCTAGAGAACAGAAAGGTTGGGAGAACACTGAAGCTTTCTTT.

This clonotype was recorded many times. V and J are TRBV7-9 and TRBJ2-2; D is unresolved. CDR1 SEHNR and CDR2 FQNEAQ come from the germline V gene (reference sequence). V lost 6 bases and J 4 bases, leaving 6 bases between the germline ends. The CDR3 has 12 residues. Here the CDR3 reads CASSHSTGELFF. As DNA, the CDR3 is TGTGCCAGCAGTCACAGCACCGGGGAGCTGTTTTTT.

This clonotype was counted at least ten times. The chain carries TRBV29-1 and TRBJ1-1; TRBD1 might be the D (5 bases). With 6 bases removed from V and 7 bases from J, the gap between germline ends came to 9 bases. CDR1 and CDR2 from the germline V gene are SQVTM and ANQGSEA. The CDR3 is made up of 10 amino acids. CDR3 amino acids: CSVAQGEAFF. The CDR3 DNA reads TGCAGCGTCGCCCAGGGTGAAGCTTTCTTT. Complete variable domain (other parts from reference TRBV29-1 and TRBJ1-1): SAVISQKPSRDICQRGTSLTIQCQVDSQVTMMFWYRQQPGQSLTLIATANQGSEATYESGFVIDKFPISRPNLTFSTLTVSNMSPEDSSIYLCSVAQGEAFFGQGTRLTVV.

The table lists this clonotype with many counts. The gene calls are TRBV25-1 and TRBJ1-2; D unclear. The V end was cut by 5 bases, the J end by 8 bases, with 18 bases between. Germline CDR1 reads MGHDK; CDR2 reads SYGVNS. The CDR3 is 14 amino acids. This chain's CDR3 is CASSLPGLLTGYTF. The CDR3 bases are TGTGCCAGCAGTCTTCCCGGGCTGCTTACGGGCTACACCTTC.

The V call is TRBV7-9, the J call TRBJ2-7; D is undetermined. The CDR3 length is 12 residues. V was cut by 4 bases and J by 3 bases, with 7 bases left in between. Germline CDR1 and CDR2: SEHNR and FQNEAQ (reference sequence). This CDR3 reads CASSSRIYEQYF. As DNA, the CDR3 is TGTGCCAGCAGCTCACGTATCTACGAGCAGTACTTC. The whole variable domain, filled in from reference TRBV7-9 and TRBJ2-7, reads DTGVSQNPRHKITKRGQNVTFRCDPISEHNRLYWYRQTLGQGPEFLTYFQNEAQLEKSRLLSDRFSAERPKGSFSTLEIQRTEQGDSAMYLCASSSRIYEQYFGPGTRLTVT.

The sample holds many counts of this clonotype. The V gene is TRBV7-2, the J gene TRBJ2-2, with 11 bases fitting TRBD2. The CDR3 consists of 19 residues. Per germline, CDR1 SGHTA and CDR2 FQGNSA. V gave up 5 bases and J gave up 3 bases; unmatched junction bases: 14. The CDR3 region has the DNA TGTGCCAGCAGCCCCCTCCTAGCGGGAGGTCCTTGGGACACCGGGGAGCTGTTTTTT. As protein: CASSPLLAGGPWDTGELFF.

This clonotype has at least ten counts. The chain joins TRBV10-2 to TRBJ2-3; no clear D. V gave up 6 bases and J gave up 1 base, with 8 bases separating them. This CDR3 has 13 residues. The germline CDR1 and CDR2 sequences are WSHSY and SAAADI. For the CDR3, the DNA is TGCGCCAGCAGGAGTGGGGGCACAGATACGCAGTATTTT. Translated: CASRSGGTDTQYF.

This clonotype was detected ten times or more. The junction shows a germline mismatch at one end, possibly a read error. J is TRBJ1-6 and V is TRBV2; D is perhaps TRBD1 (6 bases). Germline lookup yields CDR1 SNHLY and CDR2 FYNNEI. This CDR3 contains 15 residues. CDR3 sequence: CASSEGTVLPGFLNF. DNA of the CDR3: TGTGCCAGCAGTGAAGGGACAGTTCTCCCGGGGTTCCTCAACTTT.

This clonotype is medium-sized (0.01 to 0.1%) within its sample. The chain has TRBV3-1 and TRBJ1-1; D is uncertain. V lost 1 base and J 2 bases, leaving 5 bases between the germline ends. CDR1 LGHDT and CDR2 YNNKEL come from the germline V gene (reference sequence). CDR3 length: 13 amino acids. The CDR3 region has the DNA TGTGCCAGCAGCCAAGTCTCAAACACTGAAGCTTTCTTT. The encoded protein is CASSQVSNTEAFF.

By sample fraction, this clonotype is medium-sized. V usage is TRBV12-3 or TRBV12-4 and J usage is TRBJ2-3, with a tentative D call TRBD1 (5 bases). Deletions cut 3 bases from V and 6 bases from J, with 13 bases between. This CDR3 region has 14 residues. The CDR3 coding sequence is TGTGCCAGCAGTTTGGACACAGAAGGGGATACGCAGTATTTT. As protein: CASSLDTEGDTQYF.

This clonotype was recorded many times. The chain combines TRBV28 with TRBJ2-3; D might be TRBD2 (6 bases). Germline assignment: CDR1 MDHEN and CDR2 SYDVKM. V lost 11 bases and J 4 bases, leaving 22 bases between the germline ends. The CDR3 contains 15 residues. Here the CDR3 DNA reads TGTGCCTCCATCGAGGGTGGCGGGGTGGCAGATACGCAGTATTTT. Protein product: CASIEGGGVADTQYF.

The table lists this clonotype with many counts. The chain recombines TRBV12-3 or TRBV12-4 with TRBJ2-3; 11 bases map to TRBD1. V lost 6 bases to trimming and J lost 6 bases; unmatched junction nucleotides: 5. The CDR3 covers 14 residues. This CDR3 reads CASSWTGGPDTQYF. For the CDR3, the DNA is TGTGCCAGCAGCTGGACAGGGGGCCCCGATACGCAGTATTTT.

Ten or more counts support this clonotype. V gene TRBV14 combines with J gene TRBJ2-1; D may be TRBD2 (6 bases). Germline V gene data show CDR1 as SGHDN and CDR2 as FVKESK. The length of the CDR3 is 16 residues. V was shortened by 0 bases and J by 9 bases, with 18 bases between the two germline ends. As DNA, the CDR3 is TGTGCCAGCAGCCAAGACCGGACTATCACCCGCGGTGAGCAGTTCTTC. Translating gives CASSQDRTITRGEQFF.

In its sample, this clonotype was seen many times. The chain has TRBV7-8 and TRBJ2-1; the match to TRBD2 covers 8 bases. V lost 3 bases to trimming and J lost 1 base; unmatched junction nucleotides: 11. CDR3 length: 18 amino acids. Germline loops: CDR1 SGHVS, CDR2 FQNEAQ. CDR3 in amino acids: CASSFGVPSGGSYNEQFF. CDR3 DNA sequence: TGTGCCAGCAGCTTCGGGGTTCCCAGCGGGGGTTCCTACAATGAGCAGTTCTTC.

This clonotype was seen a handful of times. CDR3 protein: CAITTDPAADTQYF. CDR3 DNA: TGTGCCATCACGACCGACCCCGCGGCAGATACGCAGTATTTT. The chain employs TRBV10-3 and TRBJ2-3; D is unclear. Looked up from germline, CDR1 is ENHRY and CDR2 is SYGVKD. This CDR3 has 14 residues. The ends were cut back, 7 bases at V and 4 bases at J, with 15 bases in the middle.

Sample share makes this clonotype medium-sized. The chain uses TRBV9 and TRBJ2-5; D gene uncertain. CDR1 and CDR2 (germline): SGDLS, YYNGEE. This CDR3 is built from 14 residues. Deletions cut 4 bases from V and 2 bases from J, with 12 bases between. The CDR3 loop reads CASSPDTHQETQYF. CDR3 coding DNA: TGTGCCAGCAGCCCAGACACACATCAAGAGACCCAGTACTTC.

The sample holds many counts of this clonotype. J is TRBJ1-1 and V is TRBV10-3; D call uncertain. The CDR3 totals 13 residues. Germline values: CDR1 ENHRY, CDR2 SYGVKD. V lost 6 bases and J lost 6, with 14 bases in between. CDR3 nucleotides: TGTGCCATCAGGCGGGCCGAAGCCGCTGAAGCTTTCTTT. It specifies CAIRRAEAAEAFF.

This clonotype has a count of ten or more. The CDR3 does not close with the conserved phenylalanine or tryptophan, likely indicating a read error. V is TRBV11-3 and J is TRBJ2-1, with 9 positions matching TRBD2. The CDR3 is made up of 16 amino acids. CDR1 is SGHNT and CDR2 is YENEEA in the germline V gene. V lost 0 bases, J lost 3 bases, and 3 bases stayed unmatched. This CDR3 reads CASSLEAGGRYNEQFC. The CDR3 region has the DNA TGTGCCAGCAGCTTAGAAGCGGGGGGTCGCTACAATGAGCAGTTCTGC.

This clonotype has a count of ten or more. As DNA, the CDR3 is TGTGCCAGCAGCTTAGGGGCGGGTCACACAGATACGCAGTATTTT. Its protein product is CASSLGAGHTDTQYF. The chain is built from TRBV7-2 and TRBJ2-3; TRBD2 is a possible D gene (5 bases). Between the trimmed V and J ends, which lost 1 base and 2 bases, there was a span of 10 bases. The CDR3 is 15 residues long. Germline V lookup: CDR1 SGHTA, CDR2 FQGNSA. Supplemented by reference TRBV7-2 and TRBJ2-3, the full variable domain reads GAGVSQSPSNKVTEKGKDVELRCDPISGHTALYWYRQSLGQGLEFLIYFQGNSAPDKSGLPSDRFSAERTGGSVSTLTIQRTQQEDSAVYLCASSLGAGHTDTQYFGPGTRLTVL.

At least ten counts were recorded for this clonotype. The V call is TRBV3-1, the J call TRBJ2-7; no clear D. The CDR3 is made up of 13 amino acids. CDR1 and CDR2 (germline): LGHDT, YNNKEL (reference sequence). With 0 bases removed from V and 2 bases from J, the gap between germline ends came to 5 bases. The CDR3 DNA is TGTGCCAGCAGCCAAGACAGAGCCTACGAGCAGTACTTC. As protein: CASSQDRAYEQYF.

In its sample, this clonotype was seen many times. The chain couples TRBV20-1 to TRBJ2-7; 9 bases match TRBD1. With 3 bases clipped from V and 6 bases from J, the junction kept 6 bases outside the gene matches. Germline V gives CDR1 DFQATT, CDR2 SNEGSKA (reference sequence). This CDR3 has 13 amino acids. The CDR3 loop reads CSARGDRGFEQYF. The CDR3, as DNA: TGCAGTGCTAGGGGAGACAGGGGGTTCGAGCAGTACTTC.

This clonotype was seen at least ten times. The chain is built from TRBV20-1 and TRBJ1-2; possibly TRBD1 for D (5 bases). The CDR3 is 14 amino acids. The V gene's germline CDR1 is DFQATT and CDR2 SNEGSKA (reference sequence). Trimming removed 0 bases from V and 4 bases from J, with 12 bases in between. The CDR3 DNA is TGCAGTGCTAGAGACAGGGAAAGGCCCTATGGCTACACCTTC. This sequence encodes CSARDRERPYGYTF.

The sample holds many counts of this clonotype. Here the CDR3 reads CASSLLSGGGNTEAFF. DNA of the CDR3: TGTGCCAGCAGCTTACTGTCCGGGGGCGGGAACACTGAAGCTTTCTTT. The chain combines TRBV7-2 with TRBJ1-1, with D possibly matching TRBD1 (6 bases). V lost 2 bases and J 1 base, leaving 14 bases between the germline ends. The CDR3 extends over 16 amino acids. Germline V gives CDR1 SGHTA, CDR2 FQGNSA.

This clonotype was counted at least ten times. The chain recombines TRBV20-1 with TRBJ2-7; the D gene is possibly TRBD2 (7 bases). CDR3 length: 15 residues. Germline V gives CDR1 DFQATT, CDR2 SNEGSKA (reference sequence). Trimming stripped 1 base from V and 0 bases from J, with 13 bases between. For the CDR3, the DNA is TGCAGTGCTAGAGCCGGCGGGGGCTTCTCCTACGAGCAGTACTTC. It specifies CSARAGGGFSYEQYF.

This clonotype is judged medium-sized. The chain joins TRBV3-1 to TRBJ1-2, with D unresolved. V dropped 3 bases and J dropped 4 bases, with 12 bases sitting between them. Per germline, CDR1 LGHDT and CDR2 YNNKEL (reference sequence). This CDR3 is built from 14 residues. The CDR3, as DNA: TGTGCCAGCAGCCACGAGGCGTCCGGCTATGGCTACACCTTC. Translated: CASSHEASGYGYTF.

This clonotype was seen ten or more times. The gene calls are TRBV9 and TRBJ1-2, with TRBD1 matching over 8 bases. This CDR3 has 15 amino acids. Germline V gene lookup returns CDR1 SGDLS and CDR2 YYNGEE. The junction had 9 bases not matched to a gene; V was cut back by 0 bases and J by 8 bases. The CDR3 DNA reads as TGTGCCAGCAGCGTAGCCGGGCAGGGGGCGGGAGGCTACACCTTC. Translation: CASSVAGQGAGGYTF.

Remarks on this clonotype: The CDR3 ends on some other residue instead of the conserved phenylalanine or tryptophan, so this is likely a read error. The chain uses TRBV18 and TRBJ1-2, with 7 bases fitting TRBD1. The V segment lost 5 bases and the J segment 4 bases; nucleotides outside the gene matches: 4. The length of the CDR3 is 13 residues. The V gene's germline CDR1 is KGHSH and CDR2 LQKENI. CDR3 sequence (DNA): TGTGCCAGCTCAGGACAGGCCAGCTATGGCTACACCAAC. It is translated as CASSGQASYGYTN.

Many counts were recorded for this clonotype. The chain combines TRBV29-1 with TRBJ2-1; D possibly corresponds to TRBD1 (5 bases). The germline CDR1 and CDR2 sequences are SQVTM and ANQGSEA. The germline V and J ends were trimmed by 7 bases and 0 bases, with 13 bases remaining between them. The CDR3 covers 14 residues. Here the CDR3 reads CSARTLLSYNEQFF. DNA of the CDR3: TGCAGCGCTCGGACACTCCTCTCCTACAATGAGCAGTTCTTC.